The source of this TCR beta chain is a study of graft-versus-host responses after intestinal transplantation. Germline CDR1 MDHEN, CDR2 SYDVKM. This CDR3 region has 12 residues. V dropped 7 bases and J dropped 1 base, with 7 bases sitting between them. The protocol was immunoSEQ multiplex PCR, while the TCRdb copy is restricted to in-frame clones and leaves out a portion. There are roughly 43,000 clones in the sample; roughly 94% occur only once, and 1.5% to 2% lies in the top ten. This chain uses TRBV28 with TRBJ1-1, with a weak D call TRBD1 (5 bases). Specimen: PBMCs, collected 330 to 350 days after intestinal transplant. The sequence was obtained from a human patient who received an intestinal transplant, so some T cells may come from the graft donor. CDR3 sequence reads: CASTQGNTEAFF. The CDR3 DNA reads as TGTGCCAGCACTCAGGGGAACACTGAAGCTTTCTTT.